This T cell receptor (beta chain) emerged from a study of shared clonotypes between healthy human individuals (dated by TCRdb to about 2020). Describing the broader study: The cohort comprised two women and a few men aged 18 to 49 years. Per donor, three plates each were used for CD4 naive and CD4 memory, two for CD8 naive, and one for CD8 memory. Each donor's leukapheresis produced roughly between about 0.85 and 10 billion PBMCs. The study deeply sequenced blood TCR repertoires of about five healthy adults to estimate repertoire size and the extent of clonotype sharing between individuals. To increase sequencing depth and limit assay-specific biases, TCR repertoire library preparation and sequencing were carried out by different laboratories using diverse techniques. The paper's findings and limits, for the study overall: The genetic and exposure-history diversity represented was limited by the small number of donors. Incomplete sequencing was indicated by rarefaction of sorted-subset datasets, despite the large sequencing depth. Naive subsets generally had larger estimated clonotype richness than memory subsets. Pairwise subsampling led to the expectation that sequencing depth would affect the degree of clonotype sharing among donors. Compared with non-shared clonotypes, the clonotypes found in all four sorted-subset donors had higher generation probabilities. Sampling was limited to blood, and TCR repertoires in tissue likely differ from TCR repertoires in blood. Across four donors, about 5% of naive CD4, roughly 3.5% of naive CD8, about 2% of memory CD4, and around 0.4% of memory CD8 clonotypes were shared.

Here V drops 4 bases and J drops 5 bases, and the junction holds 13 bases not matched to any gene. CDR1 and CDR2, looked up from the germline V gene, are MNHNS and SASEGT. CDR3 length: 16 amino acids, cysteine to phenylalanine. Of the read, only the CDR3 DNA is kept; its 48 bases are in frame from base 1. Remarks on this clone: It has no known antigen specificity. There are no base qualities to consult, and no much larger clone falls within one base.

Donors were healthy HIV-negative adults with no recently reported acute infections or vaccinations. Only Caucasian adults living in Nashville, Tennessee, USA were represented among the donors. Magnetic negative selection was used to enrich CD4+ T cells, after which naive cells were positively selected on CD45RA and the negative fraction became the memory subset. After blood collection by leukapheresis, PBMCs were isolated using Ficoll-Histopaque density gradient centrifugation and then cryopreserved in the vapor phase of liquid nitrogen. Purity and quantity of every magnetically sorted T cell population were checked by analytical flow cytometry. Each sorted fraction had its genomic DNA isolated and then quantified by UV absorbance on a Nanodrop 2000c. TCR CDR3 regions were amplified from genomic DNA by multiplex PCR using the deep immunoSEQ assay. Genomic DNA extracted from each cell subset was distributed evenly over all wells of several immunoSEQ 96-well plates, and each plate served as one replicate. For sorted subsets, roughly 200 ng of genomic DNA, equivalent to roughly 30,000 T cell genomes, went into each replicate PCR. The purified libraries were quantified using a Qubit 3.0 fluorometer, sized with a Bioanalyzer 2100, and then quantified again using the KAPA Library Quantification kit. Each immunoSEQ 96-well plate was sequenced on its own single-read 150-cycle Illumina NextSeq 550 flow cell. As for the original processing: The immunoSEQ output contained only junctional sequences without quality scores, so filtering could not match that applied to full-length reads. Sequences were annotated with PyIR, a Python wrapper for IgBLAST v1.9, using IMGT germline references to assign V/J genes and CDR3. Reads were filtered out if the reads had weak V/J assignments (E-value above 1e-6), no CDR3, stop codons, out-of-frame junctions, or ambiguous translated residues. A V3J clonotype was defined by an identical inferred V gene, J gene, and CDR3 amino acid sequence. The percentage overlap between two repertoires was calculated by dividing the number of shared unique clonotypes by the size of the smaller repertoire. Richness of each repertoire was evaluated using RTK rarefaction, the Chao1 estimator, and Recon v2.1 estimates of unobserved clonotypes. For all TCRbeta clonotypes obtained by the gDNA method from several donors, generation probabilities were computed with OLGA. The clones in this table, taken by TCRdb from immuneACCESS, are in-frame only. Not every clone is retained; where verified, under half of the shortfall comes from an unresolved V gene, and the cause of the rest is unknown. That table furnishes V, J and clone size, whereas the DNA furnished D and trimming. The sample table lists over a million clones, roughly 95% of them with a count of one. 0.95% to 1.5% of the sample goes to the ten largest clones.

This TCR was recovered from a man aged 25-45 years in good health. Source material: naive CD4+ T cells sorted from blood. The meaning of the sample's cell subset or site label: CD45RA+ positively selected. The rearrangement combines TRBV6-1 with TRBJ2-7, with TRBD2 matching 8 junction bases. DNA sequence: TGTGCCAGCAGTGCGTTGACTAGCGAGAGTACGGACGAGCAGTACTTC. This gives the protein CASSALTSESTDEQYF.